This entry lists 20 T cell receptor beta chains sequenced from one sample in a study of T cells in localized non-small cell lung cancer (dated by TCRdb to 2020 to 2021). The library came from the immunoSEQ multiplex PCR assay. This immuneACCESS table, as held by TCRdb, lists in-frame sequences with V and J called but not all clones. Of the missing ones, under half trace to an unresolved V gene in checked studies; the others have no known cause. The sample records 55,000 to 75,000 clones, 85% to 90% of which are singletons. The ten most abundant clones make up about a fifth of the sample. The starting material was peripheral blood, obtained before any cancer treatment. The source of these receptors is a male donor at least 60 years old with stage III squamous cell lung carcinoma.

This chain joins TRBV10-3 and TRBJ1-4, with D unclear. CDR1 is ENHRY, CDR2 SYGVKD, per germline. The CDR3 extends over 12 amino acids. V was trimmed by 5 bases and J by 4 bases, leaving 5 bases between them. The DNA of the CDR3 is TGTGCCATCAGTCACAATAATGAAAAACTGTTTTTT. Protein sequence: CAISHNNEKLFF.

The CDR3 is CASSRDRVEAEAFF. For the CDR3, the DNA is TGTGCCAGCAGCCGTGACAGGGTGGAGGCTGAAGCTTTCTTT. The chain employs TRBV5-6 and TRBJ1-1, with 7 bases identical to TRBD1. Looked up from germline, CDR1 is SGHDT and CDR2 is YYEEEE. V was pared by 4 bases and J by 6 bases, with 9 bases of the junction left unmatched. The CDR3 runs 14 residues.

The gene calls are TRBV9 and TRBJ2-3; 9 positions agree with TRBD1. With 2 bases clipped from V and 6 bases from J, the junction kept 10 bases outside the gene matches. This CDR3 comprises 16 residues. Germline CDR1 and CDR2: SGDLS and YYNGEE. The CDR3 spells CASSVRQGGLRDTQYF. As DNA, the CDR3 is TGTGCCAGCAGCGTCCGACAGGGGGGGCTCCGCGATACGCAGTATTTT.

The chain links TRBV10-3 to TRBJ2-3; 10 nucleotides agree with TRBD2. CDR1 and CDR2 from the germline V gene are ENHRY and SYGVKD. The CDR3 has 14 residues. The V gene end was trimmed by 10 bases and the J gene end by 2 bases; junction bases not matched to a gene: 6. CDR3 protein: CATLAGGPTDTQYF. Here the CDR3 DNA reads TGTGCCACATTAGCGGGGGGCCCCACAGATACGCAGTATTTT.

DNA for the CDR3: TGCGCCAGCAGCCAGTTCTTAGAGGGGTTGGGTACGCAGTATTTT. It specifies CASSQFLEGLGTQYF. The rearrangement links TRBV4-1 to TRBJ2-3, with D perhaps matching TRBD1 or TRBD2 (5 bases each). With 3 bases removed from V and 8 bases from J, the gap between germline ends came to 18 bases. The length of the CDR3 is 15 residues. CDR1 and CDR2 from the germline V gene are MGHRA and YSYEKL.

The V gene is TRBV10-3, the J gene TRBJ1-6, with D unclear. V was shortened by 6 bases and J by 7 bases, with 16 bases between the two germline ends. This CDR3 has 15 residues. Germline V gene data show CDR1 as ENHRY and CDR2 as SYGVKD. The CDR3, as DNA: TGTGCCATCAGGGACCTCGACGCGGGGAATTCACCCCTCCACTTT. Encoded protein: CAIRDLDAGNSPLHF.

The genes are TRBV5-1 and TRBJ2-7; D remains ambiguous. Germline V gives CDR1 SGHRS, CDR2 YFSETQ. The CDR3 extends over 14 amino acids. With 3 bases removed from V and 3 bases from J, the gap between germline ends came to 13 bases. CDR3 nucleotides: TGCGCCAGCAGCTCGGAACTATTGGGCTACGAGCAGTACTTC. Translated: CASSSELLGYEQYF.

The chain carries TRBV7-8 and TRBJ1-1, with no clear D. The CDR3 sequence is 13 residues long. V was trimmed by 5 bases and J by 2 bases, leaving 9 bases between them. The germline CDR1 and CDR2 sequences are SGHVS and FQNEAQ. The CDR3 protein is CASSHDGNTEAFF. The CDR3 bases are TGTGCCAGCAGCCATGACGGTAACACTGAAGCTTTCTTT.

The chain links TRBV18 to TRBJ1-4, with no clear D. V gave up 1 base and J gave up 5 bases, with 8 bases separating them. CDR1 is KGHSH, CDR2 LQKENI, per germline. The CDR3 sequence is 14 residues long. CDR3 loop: CASSPQVTNEKLFF. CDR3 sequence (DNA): TGTGCCAGCTCACCACAGGTGACAAATGAAAAACTGTTTTTT.

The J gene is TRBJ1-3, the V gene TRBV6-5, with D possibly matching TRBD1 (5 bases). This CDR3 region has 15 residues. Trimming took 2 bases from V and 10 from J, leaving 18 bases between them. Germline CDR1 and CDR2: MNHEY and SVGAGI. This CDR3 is CASSYLGAGLETIYF. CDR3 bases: TGTGCCAGCAGTTACCTGGGCGCGGGGCTTGAGACCATATATTTT.

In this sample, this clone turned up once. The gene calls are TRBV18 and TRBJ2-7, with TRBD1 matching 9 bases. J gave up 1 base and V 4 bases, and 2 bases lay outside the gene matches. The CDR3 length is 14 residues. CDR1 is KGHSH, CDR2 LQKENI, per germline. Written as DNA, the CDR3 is TGTGCCAGCTCACAGGGACAGGGTTCCTACGAGCAGTACTTC. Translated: CASSQGQGSYEQYF.

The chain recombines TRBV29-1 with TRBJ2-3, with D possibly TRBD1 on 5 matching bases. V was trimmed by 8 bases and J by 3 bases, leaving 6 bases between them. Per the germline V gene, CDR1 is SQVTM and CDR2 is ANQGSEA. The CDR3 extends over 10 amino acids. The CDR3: CSSGTDTQYF. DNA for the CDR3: TGCAGCTCAGGGACAGATACGCAGTATTTT.

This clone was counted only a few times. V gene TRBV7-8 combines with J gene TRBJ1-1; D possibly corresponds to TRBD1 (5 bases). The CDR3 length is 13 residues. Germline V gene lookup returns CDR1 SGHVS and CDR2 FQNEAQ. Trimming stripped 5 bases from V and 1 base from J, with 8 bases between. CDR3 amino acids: CASSGGGNTEAFF. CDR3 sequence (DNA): TGTGCCAGCAGCGGGGGTGGGAACACTGAAGCTTTCTTT.

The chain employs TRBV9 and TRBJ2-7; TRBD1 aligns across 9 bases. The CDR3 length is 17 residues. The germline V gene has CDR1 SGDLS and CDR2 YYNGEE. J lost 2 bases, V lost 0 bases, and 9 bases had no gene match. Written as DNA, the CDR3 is TGTGCCAGCAGCGTAGCAACAGGGGGCAATCCCCCCTACGAGCAGTACTTC. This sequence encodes CASSVATGGNPPYEQYF.

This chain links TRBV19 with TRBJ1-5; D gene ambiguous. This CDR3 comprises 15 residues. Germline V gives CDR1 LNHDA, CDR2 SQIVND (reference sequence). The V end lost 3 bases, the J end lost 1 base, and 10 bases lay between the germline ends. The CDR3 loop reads CASSIGELSNQPQHF. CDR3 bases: TGTGCCAGTAGTATCGGGGAATTGAGCAATCAGCCCCAGCATTTT.

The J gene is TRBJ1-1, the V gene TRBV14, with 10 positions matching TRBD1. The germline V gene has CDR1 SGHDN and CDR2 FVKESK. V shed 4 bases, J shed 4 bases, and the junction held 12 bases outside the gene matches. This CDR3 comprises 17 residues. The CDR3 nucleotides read TGTGCCAGCAGCCGAAGGACAGGGGGTAGCGGAATCACTGAAGCTTTCTTT. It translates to CASSRRTGGSGITEAFF. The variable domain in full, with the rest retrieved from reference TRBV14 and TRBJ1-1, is EAGVTQFPSHSVIEKGQTVTLRCDPISGHDNLYWYRRVMGKEIKFLLHFVKESKQDESGMPNNRFLAERTGGTYSTLKVQPAELEDSGVYFCASSRRTGGSGITEAFFGQGTRLTVV.

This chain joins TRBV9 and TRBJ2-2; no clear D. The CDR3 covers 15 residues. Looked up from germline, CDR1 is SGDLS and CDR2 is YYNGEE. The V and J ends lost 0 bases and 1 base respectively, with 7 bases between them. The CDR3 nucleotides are TGTGCCAGCAGCGTAGGTCAGGTGAACACCGGGGAGCTGTTTTTT. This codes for CASSVGQVNTGELFF.

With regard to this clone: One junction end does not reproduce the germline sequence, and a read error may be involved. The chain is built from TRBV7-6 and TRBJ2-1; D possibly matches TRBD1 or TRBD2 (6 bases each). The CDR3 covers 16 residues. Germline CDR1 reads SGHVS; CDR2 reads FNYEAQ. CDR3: CASSLGGRSSYNEQFF. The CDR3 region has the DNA TGTGCCAGCAGTTTAGGGGGGCGAAGCTCCTACAATGAGCAGTTCTTC. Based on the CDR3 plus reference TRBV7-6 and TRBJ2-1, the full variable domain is GAGVSQSPRYKVTKRGQDVALRCDPISGHVSLYWYRQALGQGPEFLTYFNYEAQQDKSGLPNDRFSAERPEGSISTLTIQRTEQRDSAMYRCASSLGGRSSYNEQFFGPGTRLTVL.

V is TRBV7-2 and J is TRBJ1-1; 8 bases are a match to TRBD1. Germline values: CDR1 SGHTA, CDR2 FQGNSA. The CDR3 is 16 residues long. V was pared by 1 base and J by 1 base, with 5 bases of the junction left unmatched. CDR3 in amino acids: CASSLGRTGKNTEAFF. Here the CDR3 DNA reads TGTGCCAGCAGCTTAGGGAGGACAGGGAAGAACACTGAAGCTTTCTTT. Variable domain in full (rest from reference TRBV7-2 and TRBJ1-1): GAGVSQSPSNKVTEKGKDVELRCDPISGHTALYWYRQSLGQGLEFLIYFQGNSAPDKSGLPSDRFSAERTGGSVSTLTIQRTQQEDSAVYLCASSLGRTGKNTEAFFGQGTRLTVV.

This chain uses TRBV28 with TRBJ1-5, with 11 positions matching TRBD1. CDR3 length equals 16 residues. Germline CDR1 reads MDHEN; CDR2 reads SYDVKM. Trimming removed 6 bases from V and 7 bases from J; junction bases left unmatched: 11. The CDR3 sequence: CASSRARTGGGQPQHF. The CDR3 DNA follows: TGTGCCAGCAGCCGTGCCCGGACAGGGGGCGGACAGCCCCAGCATTTT.